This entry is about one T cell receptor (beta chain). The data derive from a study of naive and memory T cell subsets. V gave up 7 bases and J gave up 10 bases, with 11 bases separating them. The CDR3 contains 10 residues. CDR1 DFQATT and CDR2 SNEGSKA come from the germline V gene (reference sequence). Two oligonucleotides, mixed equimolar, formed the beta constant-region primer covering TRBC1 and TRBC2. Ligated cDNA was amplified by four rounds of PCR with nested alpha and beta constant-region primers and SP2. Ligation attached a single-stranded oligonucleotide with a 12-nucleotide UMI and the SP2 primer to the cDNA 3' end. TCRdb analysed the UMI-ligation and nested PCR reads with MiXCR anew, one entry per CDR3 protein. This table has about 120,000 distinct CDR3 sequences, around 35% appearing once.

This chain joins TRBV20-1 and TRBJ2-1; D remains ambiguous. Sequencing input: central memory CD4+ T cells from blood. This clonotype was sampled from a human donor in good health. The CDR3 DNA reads TGCAGTGGCTCGTATTTGGAGCAGTTCTTC. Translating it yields CSGSYLEQFF.